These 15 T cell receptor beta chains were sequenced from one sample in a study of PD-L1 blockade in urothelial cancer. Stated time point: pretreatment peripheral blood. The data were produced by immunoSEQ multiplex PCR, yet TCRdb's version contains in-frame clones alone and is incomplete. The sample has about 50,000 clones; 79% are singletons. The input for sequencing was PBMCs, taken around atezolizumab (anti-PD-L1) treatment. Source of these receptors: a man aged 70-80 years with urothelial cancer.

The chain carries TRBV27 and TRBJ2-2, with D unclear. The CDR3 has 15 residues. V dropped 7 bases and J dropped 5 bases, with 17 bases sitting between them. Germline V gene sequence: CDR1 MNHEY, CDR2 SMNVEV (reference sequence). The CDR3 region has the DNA TGTGCCAGCACTTCCGGGTCCAGATTTACCGGGGAGCTGTTTTTT. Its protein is CASTSGSRFTGELFF.

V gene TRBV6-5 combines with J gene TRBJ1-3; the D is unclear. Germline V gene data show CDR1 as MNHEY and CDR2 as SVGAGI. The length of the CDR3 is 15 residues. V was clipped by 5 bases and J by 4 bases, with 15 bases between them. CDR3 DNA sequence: TGTGCCAGCAGTCGAGCCACAGCCGCCGGAAACACCATATATTTT. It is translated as CASSRATAAGNTIYF.

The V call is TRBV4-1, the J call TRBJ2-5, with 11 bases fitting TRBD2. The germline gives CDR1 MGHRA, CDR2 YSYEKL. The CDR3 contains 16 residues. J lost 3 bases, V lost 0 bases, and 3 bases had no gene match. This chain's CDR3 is CASSQELAGVKETQYF. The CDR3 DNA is TGCGCCAGCAGCCAAGAACTAGCGGGGGTCAAAGAGACCCAGTACTTC.

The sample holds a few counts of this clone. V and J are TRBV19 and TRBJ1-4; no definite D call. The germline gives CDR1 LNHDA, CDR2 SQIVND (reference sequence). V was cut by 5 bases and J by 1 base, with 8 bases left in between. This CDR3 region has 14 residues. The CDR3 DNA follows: TGTGCCAGTAGTTTTCCGGGAACTAATGAAAAACTGTTTTTT. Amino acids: CASSFPGTNEKLFF.

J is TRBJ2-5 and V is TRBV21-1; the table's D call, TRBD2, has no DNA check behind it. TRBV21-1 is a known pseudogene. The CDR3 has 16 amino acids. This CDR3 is CASSKEKREGKETQYF. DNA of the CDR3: TGTGCCAGCAGCAAAGAGAAGCGGGAGGGGAAAGAGACCCAGTACTTC.

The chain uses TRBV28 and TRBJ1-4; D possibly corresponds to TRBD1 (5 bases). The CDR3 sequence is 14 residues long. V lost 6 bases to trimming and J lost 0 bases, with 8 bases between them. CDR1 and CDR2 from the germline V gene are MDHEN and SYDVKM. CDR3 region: CASSDSATNEKLFF. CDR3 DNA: TGTGCCAGCAGCGACAGTGCAACTAATGAAAAACTGTTTTTT.

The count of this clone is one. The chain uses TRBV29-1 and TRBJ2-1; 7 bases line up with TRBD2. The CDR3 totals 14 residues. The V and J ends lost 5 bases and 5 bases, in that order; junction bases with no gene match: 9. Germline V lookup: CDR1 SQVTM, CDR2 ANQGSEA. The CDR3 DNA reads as TGCAGCGTTTCTGTGGCGGGAGTGGACAATGAGCAGTTCTTC. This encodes CSVSVAGVDNEQFF.

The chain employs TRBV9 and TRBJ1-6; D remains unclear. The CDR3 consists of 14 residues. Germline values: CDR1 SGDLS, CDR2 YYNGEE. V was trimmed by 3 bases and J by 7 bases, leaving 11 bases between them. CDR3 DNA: TGTGCCAGCAGCGGTACAGTTGGCAATTCACCCCTCCACTTT. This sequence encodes CASSGTVGNSPLHF.

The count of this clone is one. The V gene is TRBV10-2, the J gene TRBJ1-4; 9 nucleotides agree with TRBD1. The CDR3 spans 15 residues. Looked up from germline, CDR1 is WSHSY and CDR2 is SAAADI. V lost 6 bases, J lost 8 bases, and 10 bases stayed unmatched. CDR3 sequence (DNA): TGCGCCAGCAGACTGACAGGGGGTGAATCCGAAAAACTGTTTTTT. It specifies CASRLTGGESEKLFF.

The CDR3 here is CASSQGGETFEAFF. The CDR3 nucleotides are TGTGCCAGCAGCCAAGGTGGGGAGACCTTTGAAGCTTTCTTT. The chain has TRBV7-9 and TRBJ1-1; unclear D gene. The ends were cut back, 5 bases at V and 7 bases at J, with 17 bases in the middle. This CDR3 is 14 amino acids long. Germline loops: CDR1 SEHNR, CDR2 FQNEAQ (reference sequence). The whole variable domain, filled in from reference TRBV7-9 and TRBJ1-1, reads DTGVSQNPRHKITKRGQNVTFRCDPISEHNRLYWYRQTLGQGPEFLTYFQNEAQLEKSRLLSDRFSAERPKGSFSTLEIQRTEQGDSAMYLCASSQGGETFEAFFGQGTRLTVV.

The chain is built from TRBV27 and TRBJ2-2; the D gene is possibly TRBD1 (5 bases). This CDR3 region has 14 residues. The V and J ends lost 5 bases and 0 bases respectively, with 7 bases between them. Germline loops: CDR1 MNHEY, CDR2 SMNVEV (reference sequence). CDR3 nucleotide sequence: TGTGCCAGCAGTACAGGTTCGAACACCGGGGAGCTGTTTTTT. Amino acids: CASSTGSNTGELFF.

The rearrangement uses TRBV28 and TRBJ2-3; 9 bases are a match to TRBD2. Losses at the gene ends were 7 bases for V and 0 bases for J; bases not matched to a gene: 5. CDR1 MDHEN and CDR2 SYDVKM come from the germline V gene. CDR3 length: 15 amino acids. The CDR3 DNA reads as TGTGCCAGCACCTCTAGCGGGATTAGCACAGATACGCAGTATTTT. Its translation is CASTSSGISTDTQYF. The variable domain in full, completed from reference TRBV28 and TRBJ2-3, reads DVKVTQSSRYLVKRTGEKVFLECVQDMDHENMFWYRQDPGLGLRLIYFSYDVKMKEKGDIPEGYSVSREKKERFSLILESASTNQTSMYLCASTSSGISTDTQYFGPGTRLTVL.

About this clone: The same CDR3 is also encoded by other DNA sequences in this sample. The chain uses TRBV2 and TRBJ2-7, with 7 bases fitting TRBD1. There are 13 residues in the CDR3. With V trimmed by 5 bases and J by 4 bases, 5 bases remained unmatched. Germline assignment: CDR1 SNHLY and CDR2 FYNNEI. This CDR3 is CASSRTGGYEQYF. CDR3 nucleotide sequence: TGTGCCAGCAGTCGGACAGGCGGTTACGAGCAGTACTTC.

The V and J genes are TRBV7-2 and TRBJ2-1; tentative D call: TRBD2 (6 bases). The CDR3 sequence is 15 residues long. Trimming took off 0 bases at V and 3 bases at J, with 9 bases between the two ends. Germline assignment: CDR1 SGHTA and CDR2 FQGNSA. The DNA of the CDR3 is TGTGCCAGCAGCTTAGCGGCGACTAGCTACAATGAGCAGTTCTTC. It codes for CASSLAATSYNEQFF.

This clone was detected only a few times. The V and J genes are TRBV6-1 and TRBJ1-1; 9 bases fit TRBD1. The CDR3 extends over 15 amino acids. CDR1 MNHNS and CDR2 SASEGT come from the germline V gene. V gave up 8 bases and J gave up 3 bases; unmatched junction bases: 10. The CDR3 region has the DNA TGTGCCAGCGGAATTCCACAGGGGGCGCACACTGAAGCTTTCTTT. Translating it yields CASGIPQGAHTEAFF.